This T cell receptor beta chain originates from a study of blood T cell repertoires in COVID-19. The overall study: Samples representing acute and convalescent COVID-19 were sourced from the United States, Italy and Spain. Sample material is recorded as cDNA or gDNA derived from T cells, B-cell-depleted T cells, or PBMCs.

In its sample, this clone was seen a few times. Trimming cost V 5 bases and J 9 bases; bases outside gene matches: 6. This CDR3 is built from 12 residues. Germline CDR1 reads SGHTA; CDR2 reads FQGNSA. In the original analysis: Estimates of nucleated cell counts were drawn from the amplification of reference gene primers. Generated by immunoSEQ multiplex PCR, the TCRdb table keeps only in-frame clones and is missing some. V, J and clone size are those of that table, while D and trimming were read from the DNA. The table lists roughly 68,000 clones, 65% to 80% of them singletons. The source of this sequence is a woman aged 50 to 60 with acute or convalescent COVID-19. The chain uses TRBV7-2 and TRBJ1-2; TRBD1 matches 7 bases. The sequencing sample was made of peripheral blood. The CDR3 reads CASSGGQIRYTF. DNA of the CDR3: TGTGCCAGCAGCGGGGGACAGATCCGCTACACCTTC.